This T cell receptor (beta chain) appears in the sequencing data of a study of control samples from healthy donors and cancer patients. Germline trimming cut 5 bases from V and 6 bases from J; bases unmatched to any gene: 12. The CDR3 has 16 residues. The germline V gene has CDR1 SEHNR and CDR2 FQNEAQ (reference sequence). This table comes from immunoSEQ multiplex PCR, and its TCRdb copy is limited to in-frame clones, with some not included. The sample holds some 130,000 clones, 85% to 95% seen once. Input material: PBMCs. The chain uses TRBV7-9 and TRBJ2-7, with 11 nucleotides matching TRBD2. The receptor was isolated from a middle-aged man with head and neck cancer. DNA for the CDR3: TGTGCCAGCAGCCACACCCCGGGACTAGCGGCCCGCGAGCAGTACTTC. The encoded protein is CASSHTPGLAAREQYF.